This is a list of T cell receptor beta chains from one sample in a study of neurological immune-mediated disorders. TCRdb processed the 5' RACE reads anew with MiXCR; each CDR3 protein has one entry. The sample has around 29,000 distinct CDR3 sequences, 9% to 13% seen once; the top ten hold about 5.6%. Input material: PBMCs. These receptors all stem from a woman aged 60-70 years in good health. The CDR3 runs from the conserved cysteine through the conserved F or W. The D gene is left open where the match is weak. Rows may omit the clone size; those that give it use once, few, many or a size class.

abundance | j_gene | d_gene | v_gene | CDR3nt | CDR3aa
many | TRBJ1-5 | TRBD1 | TRBV19 | TGTGCCGGAGGGGGCAGGAATCAGCCCCAGCATTTT | CAGGGRNQPQHF
few | TRBJ2-3 | TRBD2 | TRBV29-1 | TGCAGCGTTGAACGGCTAGCGGGGCTGGATACGCAGTATTTT | CSVERLAGLDTQYF
many | TRBJ1-1 | NA | TRBV7-9 | TGTGCCAGCAGCTTAGCGCCAGGGCATTCTGAAGCTTTCTTT | CASSLAPGHSEAFF
many | TRBJ2-7 | TRBD1 | TRBV27 | TGTGCCAGCAGTTTATACGCCGGGACAGGGGTGGGGGAGCAGTACTTC | CASSLYAGTGVGEQYF
many | TRBJ1-1 | TRBD1 | TRBV20-1 | TGCAGTGCGCCGGGACAGGGGAACACTGAAGCTTTCTTT | CSAPGQGNTEAFF
many | TRBJ1-6 | TRBD1 | TRBV5-1 | TGCGCCAGCAGCTTGGTCGGACCCGGGACAGGGGATTCACCCCTCCACTTT | CASSLVGPGTGDSPLHF
medium-sized | TRBJ2-7 | NA | TRBV7-2 | TGTGCCAGCAGCTTAGGAGGGGGGAAAACTTACGAGCAGTACTTC | CASSLGGGKTYEQYF
many | TRBJ2-1 | NA | TRBV6-5 | TGTGCCAGCAGTTCCCGGCCTGCCTCCTACAATGAGCAGTTCTTC | CASSSRPASYNEQFF
few | TRBJ2-7 | TRBD2 | TRBV15 | TGTGCCACCAGCAGAGCCCGGGGACTAGCGGGCTACGAGCAGTACTTC | CATSRARGLAGYEQYF
many | TRBJ1-1 | NA | TRBV5-6 | TGTGCCAGCAGCTTGGGATTCGAAGCTTTCTTT | CASSLGFEAFF
many | TRBJ1-5 | NA | TRBV5-5 | TGTGCCAGCAGCTTGTGGGACATTAATCAGCCCCAGCATTTT | CASSLWDINQPQHF
many | TRBJ1-1 | NA | TRBV5-1 | TGCGCCAGCAGCCCTGGGAACACCGAATGGGACACTGAAGCTTTCTTT | CASSPGNTEWDTEAFF
many | TRBJ2-7 | TRBD2 | TRBV3-1 | TGTGCCAGCAGACTCAAGGCGGGGGGCACCGAGCAGTACTTC | CASRLKAGGTEQYF
many | TRBJ1-5 | NA | TRBV6-2/TRBV6-3 | TGTGCCAGCAGTTCCCGGACGTACAATCAGCCCCAGCATTTT | CASSSRTYNQPQHF
many | TRBJ1-1 | NA | TRBV4-1 | TGCGCCAGCAGCCAAGGCTACGGCCCCGGTGATTTGAACACTGAAGCTTTCTTT | CASSQGYGPGDLNTEAFF
many | TRBJ2-7 | NA | TRBV7-2 | TGTGCCAGCAGCTTTGGCCCCGCTCGGTACTACGAGCAGTACTTC | CASSFGPARYYEQYF
many | TRBJ2-7 | NA | TRBV3-1 | TGTGCCAGCAGCCCCGGGCCCTCAGACGAGCAGTACTTC | CASSPGPSDEQYF
NA | TRBJ2-7 | NA | TRBV20-1 | TGCAGTGCTCGGAGCCGACAGGGGAGGGACGAGCAGTACTTC | CSARSRQGRDEQYF
few | TRBJ1-2 | TRBD1 | TRBV19 | TGTGCCAGTAGCCCGACCGGGACAGGGACGGGCTATGGCTACACCTTC | CASSPTGTGTGYGYTF
NA | TRBJ2-6 | TRBD1 | TRBV6-1 | TGTGCCAGCAGCCAGTACTGGACAGGTGCTGGGGCCAACGTCCTGACTTTC | CASSQYWTGAGANVLTF